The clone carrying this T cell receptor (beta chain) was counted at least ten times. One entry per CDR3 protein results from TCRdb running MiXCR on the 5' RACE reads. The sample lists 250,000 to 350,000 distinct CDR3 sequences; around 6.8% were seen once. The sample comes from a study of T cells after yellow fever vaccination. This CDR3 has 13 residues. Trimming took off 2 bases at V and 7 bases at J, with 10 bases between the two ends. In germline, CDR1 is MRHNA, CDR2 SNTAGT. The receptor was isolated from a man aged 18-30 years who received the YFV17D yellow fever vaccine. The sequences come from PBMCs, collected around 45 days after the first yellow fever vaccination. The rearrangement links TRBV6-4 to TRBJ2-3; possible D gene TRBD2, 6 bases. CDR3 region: CASSDPGGHTQYF. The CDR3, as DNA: TGTGCCAGCAGTGACCCCGGGGGACATACGCAGTATTTT.